Sequencing of this T cell receptor (beta chain) was carried out in a study of human T cells and chemical hapten exposure. Findings and caveats of the study: Donors had alopecia, so their immune response may differ from healthy people's. Against controls, expanded TCRs gave rise to significantly more large CDR3 similarity clusters.

This clonotype came up many times. Antigen: not known. TCRdb re-analysed the RACE reads in MiXCR, keeping a single row per CDR3 protein. The profile covers more than 70,000 distinct CDR3 sequences, with 12% appearing a single time and about 4% taken by the ten largest. Stated time point: patch test 1, 2 weeks after DPC sensitization. Regarding treatment: therapeutic diphenylcyclopropenone sensitization with weekly scalp DPC. Germline CDR1 reads SEHNR; CDR2 reads FQNEAQ (reference sequence). The CDR3 spans 12 residues. Deletions cut 5 bases from V and 5 bases from J, with 7 bases between. Sequenced here: whole blood, sampled in connection with sensitization to the hapten diphenylcyclopropenone (DPC). This TCR derives from a woman aged 60-75 years with alopecia areata. Some clones in this sample may be carry-over from other donors' samples. The chain recombines TRBV7-9 with TRBJ1-3, with unresolved D. This CDR3 reads CASSPQRNTIYF. The DNA of the CDR3 is TGTGCCAGCAGCCCCCAGAGAAACACCATATATTTT.